The present T cell receptor (beta chain) was sequenced within a study of cytomegalovirus exposure and HLA in healthy donors. Study-wide results and limits: Analyzed later, most CMV-associated TCR beta chains appeared HLA-restricted. In a later analysis, V- and J-gene trimming of beta chains associated with a DCLRE1C missense variant, replicated independently. In an earlier analysis, in roughly 600 donors, most V segments appeared productive either ~87% or ~30% of the time. Under in vitro conditions, a few CMV-associated chains were confirmed as specific for CMV antigens.

This clone was counted a few times. What it recognizes is unknown. A read error is possible here, since a much larger clone lies one base away. The sample contains more than one DNA sequence encoding this CDR3. The PCR had 60 Vbeta and 13 Jbeta primers. Sequenced by immunoSEQ multiplex PCR; TCRdb stores in-frame clones only, minus some. In the table there are 120,000 or so clones, more than 15% of which are singletons. Germline V gene sequence: CDR1 SQVTM, CDR2 ANQGSEA. The CDR3 consists of 15 residues. Trimming pared 0 bases from V and 5 bases from J, leaving 16 bases between. The clonotype comes from a female donor in good health and CMV-seropositive. The sample consisted of PBMCs. This chain connects TRBV29-1 to TRBJ1-2; no clear D. In DNA form, the CDR3 reads TGCAGCGTTGAAGATGACGAGGGTTTGGGATATGGCTACACCTTC. Protein: CSVEDDEGLGYGYTF.